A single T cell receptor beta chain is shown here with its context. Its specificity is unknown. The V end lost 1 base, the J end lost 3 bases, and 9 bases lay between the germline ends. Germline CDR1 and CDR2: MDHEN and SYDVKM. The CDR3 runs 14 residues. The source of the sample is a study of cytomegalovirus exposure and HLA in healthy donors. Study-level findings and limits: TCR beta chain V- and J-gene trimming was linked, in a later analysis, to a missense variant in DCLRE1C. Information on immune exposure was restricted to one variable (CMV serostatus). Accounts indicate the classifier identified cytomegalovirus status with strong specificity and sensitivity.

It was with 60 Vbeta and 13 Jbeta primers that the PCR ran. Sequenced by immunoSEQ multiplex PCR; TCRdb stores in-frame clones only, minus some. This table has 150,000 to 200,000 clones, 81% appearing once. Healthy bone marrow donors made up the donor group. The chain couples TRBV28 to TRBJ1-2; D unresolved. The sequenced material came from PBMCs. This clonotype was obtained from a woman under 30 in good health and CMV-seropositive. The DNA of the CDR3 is TGTGCCAGCAGTTTATTTGACACCCACTATGGCTACACCTTC. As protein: CASSLFDTHYGYTF.